This T cell receptor (beta chain) is from a study of spatial heterogeneity in lung cancer. Overall study results and limits: Tracking of tumor mutation counts was seen in expanded intratumoral alpha and beta TCR counts.

The CDR3 consists of 16 residues. The V and J ends lost 4 bases and 4 bases, in that order; junction bases with no gene match: 2. Germline lookup yields CDR1 LGHNA and CDR2 YNFKEQ. TCRdb re-derived calls from the 5' RACE reads in MiXCR, one entry per CDR3 protein. This sample has roughly 16,000 distinct CDR3 sequences; about 6.8% occur once, and the top ten carry around 19%. The time point is: sample taken at primary tumor resection. Samples came from 60 to 75 TRACERx patients with untreated early-stage lung cancer. This clonotype rates as medium-sized (0.01 to 0.1%). Its target is unknown. Sequences were derived from lung tumor tissue, sampled at surgery. V is TRBV4-2 and J is TRBJ2-3; 16 positions agree with TRBD2. The TCR was taken from a female donor with early-stage non-small cell lung cancer. The CDR3 is CASSPGLAGGPDTQYF. As DNA, the CDR3 is TGTGCCAGCAGCCCGGGACTAGCGGGGGGGCCAGATACGCAGTATTTT.